This T cell receptor (beta chain) was recovered during a study of cytomegalovirus exposure and HLA in healthy donors. The junction had 10 bases not matched to a gene; V was cut back by 0 bases and J by 9 bases. This CDR3 spans 16 amino acids. Germline CDR1 is SGHRS and CDR2 is YFSETQ. This PCR relied on a set of 60 Vbeta primers and 13 Jbeta primers. Repertoires were generated with immunoSEQ multiplex PCR, while TCRdb's copy carries only in-frame clones and drops some. The sample includes under 200,000 clones, roughly four fifths of them seen just once. This TCR came from a young woman in good health and CMV-seronegative. Source material: PBMCs. This chain joins TRBV5-1 and TRBJ2-1, with 9 bases aligning to TRBD1. CDR3 residues: CASSLGRTGVGGEQFF. CDR3 DNA: TGCGCCAGCAGCTTGGGCCGGACAGGGGTTGGTGGTGAGCAGTTCTTC. The full variable domain, with the rest looked up from reference TRBV5-1 and TRBJ2-1, is KAGVTQTPRYLIKTRGQQVTLSCSPISGHRSVSWYQQTPGQGLQFLFEYFSETQRNKGNFPGRFSGRQFSNSRSEMNVSTLELGDSALYLCASSLGRTGVGGEQFFGPGTRLTVL.